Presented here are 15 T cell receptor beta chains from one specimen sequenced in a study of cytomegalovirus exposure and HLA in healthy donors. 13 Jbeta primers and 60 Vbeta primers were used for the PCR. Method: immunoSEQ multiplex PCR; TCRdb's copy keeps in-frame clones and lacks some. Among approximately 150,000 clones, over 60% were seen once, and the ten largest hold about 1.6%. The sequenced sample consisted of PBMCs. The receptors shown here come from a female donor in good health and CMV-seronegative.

The CDR3 protein is CASSARQGRGGTEAFF. The DNA for the CDR3 is TGTGCCAGCAGCGCACGACAGGGGCGGGGCGGCACTGAAGCTTTCTTT. The V call is TRBV7-2, the J call TRBJ1-1; 8 bases match TRBD1. The CDR3 runs to 16 residues. Germline V gene data show CDR1 as SGHTA and CDR2 as FQGNSA. J was trimmed by 4 bases and V by 5 bases; bases with no gene match: 12.

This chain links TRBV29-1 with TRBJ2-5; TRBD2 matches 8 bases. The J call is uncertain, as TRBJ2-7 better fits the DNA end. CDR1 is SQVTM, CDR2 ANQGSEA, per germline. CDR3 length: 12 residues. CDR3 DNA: TGCAGCGTTAACCTAGCGGGTTACGAGCAGTACTTC. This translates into CSVNLAGYEQYF.

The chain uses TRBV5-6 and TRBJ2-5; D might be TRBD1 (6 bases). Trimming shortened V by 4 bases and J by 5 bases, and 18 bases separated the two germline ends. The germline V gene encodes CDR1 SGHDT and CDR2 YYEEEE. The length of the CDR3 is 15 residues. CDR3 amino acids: CASSLGLRDTETQYF. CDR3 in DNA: TGTGCCAGCAGCCTAGGTTTACGGGACACGGAGACCCAGTACTTC.

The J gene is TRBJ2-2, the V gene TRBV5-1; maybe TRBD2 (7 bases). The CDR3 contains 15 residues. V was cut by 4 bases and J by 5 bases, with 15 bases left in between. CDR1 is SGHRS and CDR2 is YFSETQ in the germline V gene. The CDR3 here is CASSEGGVSTGELFF. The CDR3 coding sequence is TGCGCCAGCAGCGAAGGGGGGGTATCGACCGGGGAGCTGTTTTTT.

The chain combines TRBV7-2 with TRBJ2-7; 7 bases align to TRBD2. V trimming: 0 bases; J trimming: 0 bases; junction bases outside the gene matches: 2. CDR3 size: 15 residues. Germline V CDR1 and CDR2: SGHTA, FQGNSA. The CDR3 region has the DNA TGTGCCAGCAGCTTAGCCGAGCGGGACTCCTACGAGCAGTACTTC. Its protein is CASSLAERDSYEQYF.

CDR3 bases: TGTGCCAGCAGTGGACGGGACAGGGTGTGGGAGCAGTACTTC. Its translation is CASSGRDRVWEQYF. The chain links TRBV28 to TRBJ2-7, with TRBD1 identical over 9 bases. The CDR3 runs 14 residues. Germline V gene lookup returns CDR1 MDHEN and CDR2 SYDVKM. V trimming: 5 bases; J trimming: 7 bases; junction bases outside the gene matches: 9. The full variable domain, its missing parts supplied by reference TRBV28 and TRBJ2-7, is DVKVTQSSRYLVKRTGEKVFLECVQDMDHENMFWYRQDPGLGLRLIYFSYDVKMKEKGDIPEGYSVSREKKERFSLILESASTNQTSMYLCASSGRDRVWEQYFGPGTRLTVT.

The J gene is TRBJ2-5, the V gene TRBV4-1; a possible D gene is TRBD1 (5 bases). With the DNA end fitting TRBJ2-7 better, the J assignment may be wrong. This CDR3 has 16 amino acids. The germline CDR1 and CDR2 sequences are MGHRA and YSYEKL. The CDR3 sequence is CASSQDLLTVSYEQYF. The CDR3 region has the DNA TGCGCCAGCAGCCAAGACCTACTGACAGTGAGCTACGAGCAGTACTTC.

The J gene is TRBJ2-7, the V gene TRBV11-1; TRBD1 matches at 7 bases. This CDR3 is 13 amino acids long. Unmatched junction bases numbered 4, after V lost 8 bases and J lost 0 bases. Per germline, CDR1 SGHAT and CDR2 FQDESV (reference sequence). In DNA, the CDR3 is TGTGCCAGCGGACAGGCCTCCTCCTACGAGCAGTACTTC. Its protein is CASGQASSYEQYF.

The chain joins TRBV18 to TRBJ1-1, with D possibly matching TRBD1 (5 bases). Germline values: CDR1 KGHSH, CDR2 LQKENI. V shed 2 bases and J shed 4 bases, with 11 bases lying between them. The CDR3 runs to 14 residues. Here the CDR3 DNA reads TGTGCCAGCTCACCAACGACAGTAACCACTGAAGCTTTCTTT. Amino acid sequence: CASSPTTVTTEAFF. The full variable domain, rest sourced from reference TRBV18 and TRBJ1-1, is NAGVMQNPRHLVRRRGQEARLRCSPMKGHSHVYWYRQLPEEGLKFMVYLQKENIIDESGMPKERFSAEFPKEGPSILRIQQVVRGDSAAYFCASSPTTVTTEAFFGQGTRLTVV.

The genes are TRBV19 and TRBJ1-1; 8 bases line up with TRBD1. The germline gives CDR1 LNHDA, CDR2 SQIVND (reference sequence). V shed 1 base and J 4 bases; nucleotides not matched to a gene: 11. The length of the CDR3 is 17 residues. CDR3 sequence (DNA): TGTGCCAGTAGTATAGTCGTCCTCAGGACAGGGCTCACTGAAGCTTTCTTT. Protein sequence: CASSIVVLRTGLTEAFF. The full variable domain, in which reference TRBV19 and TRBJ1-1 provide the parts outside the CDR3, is DGGITQSPKYLFRKEGQNVTLSCEQNLNHDAMYWYRQDPGQGLRLIYYSQIVNDFQKGDIAEGYSVSREKKESFPLTVTSAQKNPTAFYLCASSIVVLRTGLTEAFFGQGTRLTVV.

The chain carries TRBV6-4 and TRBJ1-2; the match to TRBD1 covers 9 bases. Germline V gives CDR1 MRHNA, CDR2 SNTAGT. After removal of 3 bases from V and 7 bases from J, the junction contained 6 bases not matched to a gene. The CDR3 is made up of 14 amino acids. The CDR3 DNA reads TGTGCCAGCAGTGAACAGGGGGCGGCGAGTGGCTACACCTTC. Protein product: CASSEQGAASGYTF.

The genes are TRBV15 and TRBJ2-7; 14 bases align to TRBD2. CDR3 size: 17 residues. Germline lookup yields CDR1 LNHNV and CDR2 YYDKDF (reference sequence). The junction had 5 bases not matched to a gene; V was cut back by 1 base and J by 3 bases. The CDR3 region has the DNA TGTGCCACCAGCAGAGGGACTAGCGGGGGGTACCACTACGAGCAGTACTTC. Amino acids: CATSRGTSGGYHYEQYF.

The CDR3 reads CASTDSMPQDTQYF. Written as DNA, the CDR3 is TGTGCCAGCACGGACTCGATGCCGCAAGATACGCAGTATTTT. The V gene is TRBV6-5, the J gene TRBJ2-3; tentatively, D is TRBD2 (5 bases). The germline V and J ends were trimmed by 7 bases and 5 bases, with 16 bases remaining between them. CDR1 MNHEY and CDR2 SVGAGI come from the germline V gene. The CDR3 is made up of 14 amino acids.

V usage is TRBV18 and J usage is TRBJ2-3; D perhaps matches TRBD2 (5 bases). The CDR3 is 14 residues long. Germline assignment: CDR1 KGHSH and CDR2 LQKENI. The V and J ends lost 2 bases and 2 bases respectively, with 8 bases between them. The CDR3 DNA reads TGTGCCAGCTCACCATCCGGGGTCACAGATACGCAGTATTTT. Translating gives CASSPSGVTDTQYF.

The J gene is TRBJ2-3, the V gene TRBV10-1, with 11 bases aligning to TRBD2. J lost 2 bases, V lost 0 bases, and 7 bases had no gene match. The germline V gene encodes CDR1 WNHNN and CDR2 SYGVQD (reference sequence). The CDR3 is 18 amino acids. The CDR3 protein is CASSESPTSGGITDTQYF. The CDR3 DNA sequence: TGCGCCAGCAGTGAGTCGCCAACTAGCGGGGGCATCACAGATACGCAGTATTTT.